Listed below are T cell receptor beta chains from one sample, sequenced in a study of cytomegalovirus exposure and HLA in healthy donors. Sequenced by immunoSEQ multiplex PCR; TCRdb stores in-frame clones only, minus some. Of 150,000 to 160,000 clones in the sample, about 85% were seen once. Sequences were obtained from PBMCs. The receptors derive from a man in his thirties or forties in good health and CMV-seropositive. Both conserved end residues are part of each CDR3. A D gene is named only where the DNA matches it firmly. For some rows the clone size is stated as once, few or many, or as a class when expanded; others skip it.

d_gene	abundance	v_gene	j_gene	CDR3nt	CDR3aa
TRBD1	NA	TRBV19	TRBJ2-1	TGTGCCAGTAGTATCGGGCAGGGGGCAGGCAATGAGCAGTTCTTC	CASSIGQGAGNEQFF
TRBD1	NA	TRBV25-1	TRBJ1-1	TGTGCCAGCAGTGAATGGAAGCTAGGGACAGGGGGCCGGACTGAAGCTTTCTTT	CASSEWKLGTGGRTEAFF
TRBD1	NA	TRBV6-1	TRBJ1-6	TGTGCCGCCAAGCAGGGGGATAATTCACCCCTCCACTTT	CAAKQGDNSPLHF
TRBD2	few	TRBV19	TRBJ2-5	TGTGCCAGTAGTATAGCAGTGCGGGGGGGAGAGACCCAGTACTTC	CASSIAVRGGETQYF
TRBD1	NA	TRBV13	TRBJ2-2	TGTGCCAGCAGCTCGGGACAGAGGAACACCGGGGAGCTGTTTTTT	CASSSGQRNTGELFF
NA	NA	TRBV20-1	TRBJ2-3	TGCAGTGGGACTCAGGGGGATACGCAGTATTTT	CSGTQGDTQYF
NA	NA	TRBV5-4	TRBJ2-1	TGTGCCAGCAGCATAAGACTAGGGAAGAACAATGAGCAGTTCTTC	CASSIRLGKNNEQFF
NA	NA	TRBV2	TRBJ1-5	TGTGCCAGCAGTGGGGAGATCAATCAGCCCCAGCATTTT	CASSGEINQPQHF
NA	NA	TRBV14	TRBJ2-1	TGTGCCAGCAGCCAAAGCGGGAATGAGCAGTTCTTC	CASSQSGNEQFF
NA	NA	TRBV27	TRBJ2-7	TGTGCCAGCAGCCTTATGGCCTATGTGGACAACCCTTACGAGCAGTACTTC	CASSLMAYVDNPYEQYF
TRBD1	once	TRBV10-1	TRBJ1-1	TGCGCCAGCAGTGAGTTTGGCAGGGGGACTGAAGCTTTCTTT	CASSEFGRGTEAFF
TRBD1	NA	TRBV6-5	TRBJ1-2	TGTGCCAGCAGGCTACAGGGGTTTGGCTACACCTTC	CASRLQGFGYTF
TRBD2	NA	TRBV6-1	TRBJ2-1	TGTGCCAGCAGTTTTAGCGGGAGTGCGAATGAGCAGTTCTTC	CASSFSGSANEQFF
TRBD2	few	TRBV28	TRBJ2-1	TGTGCCTGCCGAGCGGGAGGAAACTACAATGAGCAGTTCTTC	CACRAGGNYNEQFF
NA	few	TRBV6-5	TRBJ2-2	TGTGCCAGCAGTTGGAGCGAGAACACCGGGGAGCTGTTTTTT	CASSWSENTGELFF
TRBD1	NA	TRBV5-1	TRBJ1-2	TGCGCCAGCAGCTCACAGGGACAGGGTGGAGACTATGGCTACACCTTC	CASSSQGQGGDYGYTF
NA	NA	TRBV4-1	TRBJ1-1	TGCGCCAGCAGCCAAGAGGGGGAGGGGAGTGAAGCTTTCTTT	CASSQEGEGSEAFF
TRBD2	NA	TRBV7-6	TRBJ2-7	TGTGCCAGCAGCCCCCGTCCGGCGGGAGTAACCCACGAGCAGTACTTC	CASSPRPAGVTHEQYF
TRBD2	few	TRBV9	TRBJ2-5	TGTGCCAGCAGCGTAGAGTTAGCGGGGGGCCAAGAGACCCAGTACTTC	CASSVELAGGQETQYF
TRBD2	NA	TRBV28	TRBJ2-3	TGTGCCAGCAGTTTAGGGGTAGCGGGAGGAGATACGCAGTATTTT	CASSLGVAGGDTQYF
TRBD1	NA	TRBV5-8	TRBJ2-5	TGTGCCAGCAGCCCAGATACCGGGACAGGGGATAGGACGGAGACCCAGTACTTC	CASSPDTGTGDRTETQYF
NA	NA	TRBV28	TRBJ2-7	TGTGCCAGCAGATCTATGGAGGGCCTCTCCTACGAGCAGTACTTC	CASRSMEGLSYEQYF
TRBD2	NA	TRBV4-1	TRBJ2-7	TGCGCCAGCAGCCAAGATCCGGGACTAGGCGAGCAGTACTTC	CASSQDPGLGEQYF
NA	NA	TRBV28	TRBJ1-3	TGTGCCAGCAGTTTAACGTTGAGGGGAAACACCATATATTTT	CASSLTLRGNTIYF
NA	NA	TRBV27	TRBJ2-1	TGTGCCAGCAGGGTACTCGTGGACAATGAGCAGTTCTTC	CASRVLVDNEQFF
TRBD2	NA	TRBV5-1	TRBJ2-5	TGCGCCAGCACTCCCGGGAGCGGGAGGGCTAATCCTTGGGAGCAGTACTTC	CASTPGSGRANPWEQYF
NA	NA	TRBV7-9	TRBJ1-1	TGTGCCAGCAGCTTAAGGGGGGGGAGTGAAGCTTTCTTT	CASSLRGGSEAFF
TRBD1	NA	TRBV5-6	TRBJ1-1	TGTGCCAGCAGCCTAGGGACAGGGGGGAGGAACACTGAAGCTTTCTTT	CASSLGTGGRNTEAFF
TRBD2	NA	TRBV18	TRBJ2-1	TGTGCCAGCGTAAGGGCGGGAGGGCCTGAGCAGTTCTTC	CASVRAGGPEQFF
NA	once	TRBV5-4	TRBJ2-7	TGTGCCAGCAGCACAGGGTATCAGTACGAGCAGTACTTC	CASSTGYQYEQYF